The following is a T cell receptor (beta chain) sequence with its context. Its antigen is not identified. This entry is derived from a study of cytomegalovirus exposure and HLA in healthy donors. Whole-study results and caveats: Most CMV-associated TCR beta chains were later found to appear HLA-restricted. The analysis excluded some indistinguishable V segments, including TRBV6-2 and TRBV6-3. Available immune exposure information was restricted to CMV serostatus only.

Germline values: CDR1 KGHSH, CDR2 LQKENI. The CDR3 spans 17 residues. Trimming removed 3 bases from V and 1 base from J, with 17 bases in between. It was with 60 Vbeta and 13 Jbeta primers that the PCR ran. The protocol was immunoSEQ multiplex PCR, while the TCRdb copy is restricted to in-frame clones and leaves out a portion. This sample has under 250,000 clones; around 77% occur once, and the top ten carry less than 3.5%. This sequence was found in a woman aged 30 to 39 in good health and CMV-seronegative. The sequenced material came from PBMCs. The gene calls are TRBV18 and TRBJ2-3, with D maybe TRBD1 (6 bases). This CDR3 reads CASSPPRQDPRTDTQYF. The CDR3 DNA follows: TGTGCCAGCTCACCCCCTAGACAGGATCCACGCACAGATACGCAGTATTTT.